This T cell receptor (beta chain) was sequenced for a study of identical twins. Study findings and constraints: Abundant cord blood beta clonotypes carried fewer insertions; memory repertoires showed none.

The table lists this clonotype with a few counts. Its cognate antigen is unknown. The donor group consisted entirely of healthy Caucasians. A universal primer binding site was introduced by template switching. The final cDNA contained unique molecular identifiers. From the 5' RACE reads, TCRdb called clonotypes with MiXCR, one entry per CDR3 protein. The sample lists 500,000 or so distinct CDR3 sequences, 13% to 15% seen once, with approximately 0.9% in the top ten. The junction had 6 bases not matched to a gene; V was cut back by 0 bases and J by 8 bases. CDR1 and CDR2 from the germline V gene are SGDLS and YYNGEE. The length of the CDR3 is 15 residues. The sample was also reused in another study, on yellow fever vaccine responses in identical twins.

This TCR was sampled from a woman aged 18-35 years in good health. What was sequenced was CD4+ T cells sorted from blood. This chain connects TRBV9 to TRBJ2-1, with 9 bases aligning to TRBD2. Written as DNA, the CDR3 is TGTGCCAGCAGCGTAGAGGCTAGCGGGGTGCATGAGCAGTTCTTC. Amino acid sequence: CASSVEASGVHEQFF.